This TCR beta chain came from a study of T cells in women clearing cervical HPV infection. The protocol was immunoSEQ multiplex PCR, while the TCRdb copy is restricted to in-frame clones and leaves out a portion. This sample's clone table lists some 30,000 clones. Concerning this clone itself: As yet, its antigen is unknown. The observed sequence ends 3 residues before the CDR3 terminus, with the missing tail filled in from the germline J gene.

Study-level points and caveats: CIN3+ cases had significantly higher TCR repertoire richness than controls, but evenness did not differ. Controls had more TRBV6-7 (approximately 0.15%) than cases (0.11%).

This CDR3 is built from 13 residues. CDR1 and CDR2 from the germline V gene are SEHNR and FQNEAQ (reference sequence). MY09/MY11 PCR detected cervical HPV DNA; dot-blot assigned genotypes. This receptor was taken from a woman aged 18 to 69 with a cervical HPV16 infection that either progressed to CIN3+ or cleared (not recorded which). Sequenced material: blood buffy coat. This chain joins TRBV7-9 and TRBJ1-2; D is uncertain. This CDR3 is CASSSMVHYDYTF. The CDR3 DNA, read in part, is TGTGCCAGCAGTTCAATGGTCCACTACGAC. The full variable domain, in which reference TRBV7-9 and TRBJ1-2 provide the parts outside the CDR3, is DTGVSQNPRHKITKRGQNVTFRCDPISEHNRLYWYRQTLGQGPEFLTYFQNEAQLEKSRLLSDRFSAERPKGSFSTLEIQRTEQGDSAMYLCASSSMVHYDYTFGSGTRLTVV.